This record concerns one T cell receptor beta chain sequence. Antigen unknown. The sample comes from a study of shared clonotypes between healthy human individuals. Overall study findings and caveats: Estimated clonotype richness was generally higher in naive than memory subsets. A limitation of the genetic and exposure-history diversity represented arose from few donors.

The data were produced by immunoSEQ multiplex PCR, yet TCRdb's version contains in-frame clones alone and is incomplete. The top ten hold 0.1% to 0.15% of the sample, which has 2 million or so clones, 85% to 95% seen once. CDR3 length: 11 residues. Trimming left V 4 bases short and J 5 bases short, with 8 bases between. CDR1 GTSNPN and CDR2 SVGIG come from the germline V gene (reference sequence). The donor cohort consisted entirely of Caucasian adults residing in Nashville, Tennessee. The CD4+ fraction was divided into a CD45RA+ naive subset and a CD45RA-negative memory subset. This clonotype was obtained from a man aged 18 to 30 in good health. The V gene is TRBV30, the J gene TRBJ2-5, with no clear D. The specimen sequenced was naive CD4+ T cells sorted from blood. Subset of the sample: CD45RA+ positively selected. This CDR3 reads CAWTARETQYF. CDR3 sequence (DNA): TGTGCCTGGACTGCGCGGGAGACCCAGTACTTC.